This TCR beta chain was recovered during a study of post-analysis software for immune sequencing data. As for the study in general: As for disease course, relapsing-remitting, secondary progressive and progressive-relapsing multiple sclerosis were all included. The study, taken as a whole, reports: F measure clustering grouped samples strongly by preparation batch. Among multiple sclerosis patients, normalized Chao1 diversity was significantly below that of controls.

The table lists this clonotype with a few counts. The antigen remains undetermined. Unique molecular identifiers featured in each of the TCR beta cDNA libraries. Researchers reported 400,000 to 600,000 cDNA molecules coming from around 1 to 10 million T cells. In TCRdb, the PCR reads were re-called with MiXCR into one record per CDR3 protein. The table lists about 430,000 distinct CDR3 sequences, 39% of them singletons. The receptor was isolated from a girl aged 2 to 10 with multiple sclerosis. The sample consisted of blood.

In nucleotides, the CDR3 is TGCAGTGCTAGCGTAGCGGGGGGATACTCTCCCGTCACAGATACGCAGTATTTT. Protein product: CSASVAGGYSPVTDTQYF. J is TRBJ2-3 and V is TRBV20-1; 10 bases align to TRBD2. This CDR3 has 18 amino acids. Germline V CDR1 and CDR2: DFQATT, SNEGSKA (reference sequence). The V and J ends lost 3 bases and 2 bases, in that order; junction bases with no gene match: 14.